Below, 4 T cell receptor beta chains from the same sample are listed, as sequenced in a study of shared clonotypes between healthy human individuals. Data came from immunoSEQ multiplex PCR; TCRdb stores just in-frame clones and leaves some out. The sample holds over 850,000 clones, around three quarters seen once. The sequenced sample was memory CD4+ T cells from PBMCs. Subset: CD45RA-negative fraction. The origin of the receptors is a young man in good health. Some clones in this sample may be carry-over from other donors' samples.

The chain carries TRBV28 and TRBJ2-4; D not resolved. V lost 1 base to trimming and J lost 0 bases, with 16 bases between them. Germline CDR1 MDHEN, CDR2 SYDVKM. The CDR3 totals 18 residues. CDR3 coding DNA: TGTGCCAGCAGTTTATTGCGTGGGCGGATGATAGCCAAAAACATTCAGTACTTC. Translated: CASSLLRGRMIAKNIQYF.

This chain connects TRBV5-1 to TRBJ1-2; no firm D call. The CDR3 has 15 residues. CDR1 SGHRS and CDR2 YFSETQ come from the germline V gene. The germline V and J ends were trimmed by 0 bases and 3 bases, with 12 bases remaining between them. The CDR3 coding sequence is TGCGCCAGCAGCTTGGGATGGGCCTTAGACTATGGCTACACCTTC. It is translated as CASSLGWALDYGYTF.

The CDR3 region is CASRGRGVNEQFF. The CDR3 DNA reads as TGTGCCAGCAGGGGCAGGGGCGTAAATGAGCAGTTCTTC. The chain employs TRBV6-5 and TRBJ2-1; D is possibly TRBD1 (6 bases). Germline V gene lookup returns CDR1 MNHEY and CDR2 SVGAGI. The V end lost 6 bases, the J end lost 7 bases, and 13 bases lay between the germline ends. The CDR3 spans 13 residues.

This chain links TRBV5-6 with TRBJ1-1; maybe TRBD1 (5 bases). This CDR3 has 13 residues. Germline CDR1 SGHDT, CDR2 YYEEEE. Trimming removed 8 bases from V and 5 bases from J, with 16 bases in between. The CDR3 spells CASKGEPRTEAFF. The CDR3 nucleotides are TGTGCCAGTAAAGGGGAGCCCCGAACTGAAGCTTTCTTT.